This T cell receptor beta chain was identified in a study of PD-L1 blockade in urothelial cancer. Turning to the study itself: About 90% of the 29 patients were men who had bladder-origin urothelial cancer.

This clone was detected only a few times. The sample's time point: pretreatment peripheral blood. Patients were living with locally advanced or metastatic urothelial carcinoma. The table came from immunoSEQ multiplex PCR; TCRdb's copy has only in-frame clones and leaves some out. This table holds almost 90,000 clones, 65% to 85% found once. The receptor comes from a man in his sixties with urothelial cancer. The sequenced sample was PBMCs, obtained around atezolizumab (anti-PD-L1) treatment.

The CDR3 protein is CASSQEDSYTEAFF. CDR3 sequence (DNA): TGCGCCAGCAGCCAGGAAGACAGTTACACTGAAGCTTTCTTT. The V call is TRBV4-3, the J call TRBJ1-1, with D possibly TRBD1 on 5 matching bases. Per the germline V gene, CDR1 is LGHNA and CDR2 is YSLEER. The CDR3 has 14 residues. V lost 3 bases to trimming and J lost 3 bases, with 11 bases between them.